One sample yielded the 32 T cell receptor beta chains listed below, sequenced in a study of neurological immune-mediated disorders. MiXCR was run by TCRdb on the 5' RACE reads, yielding one entry per CDR3 protein. The table includes some 120,000 distinct CDR3 sequences, 3.2% detected once. Sample: PBMCs. The receptors were sampled from a woman aged 30 to 39 with multiple sclerosis.

This clonotype was found many times. The rearrangement joins TRBV18 to TRBJ2-7; D is undetermined. The CDR3 extends over 13 amino acids. The ends were cut back, 6 bases at V and 6 bases at J, with 15 bases in the middle. In germline, CDR1 is KGHSH, CDR2 LQKENI. CDR3 nucleotides: TGTGCCAGCTCCCGCGAAGGGCTGGTCGAGCAGTACTTC. It encodes CASSREGLVEQYF.

At least ten counts were recorded for this clonotype. The rearrangement links TRBV3-1 to TRBJ2-1; tentative D call: TRBD2 (5 bases). CDR1 is LGHDT, CDR2 YNNKEL, per germline (reference sequence). V lost 6 bases and J lost 7, with 16 bases in between. CDR3 length: 14 residues. The CDR3 is CASSLTIRGNEQFF. CDR3 nucleotide sequence: TGTGCCAGCAGTCTAACCATTCGAGGGAATGAGCAGTTCTTC.

Many counts were recorded for this clonotype. The CDR3 protein is CASSGTSGSVSHEQFF. CDR3 in DNA: TGTGCCAGCAGTGGCACTAGCGGGAGCGTTAGCCATGAGCAGTTCTTC. The V gene is TRBV6-1, the J gene TRBJ2-1; 11 positions agree with TRBD2. V lost 4 bases to trimming and J lost 8 bases; unmatched junction nucleotides: 10. In germline, CDR1 is MNHNS, CDR2 SASEGT. The CDR3 totals 16 residues.

This clonotype was detected many times. The rearrangement uses TRBV10-3 and TRBJ1-1; D is perhaps TRBD1 (6 bases). The CDR3 is 14 amino acids. The V gene's germline CDR1 is ENHRY and CDR2 SYGVKD. Trimming removed 11 bases at V and 4 bases at J, with 20 bases between. The CDR3 sequence is CAVAGVGRGTEAFF. CDR3 nucleotides: TGTGCCGTTGCAGGGGTCGGGAGAGGCACTGAAGCTTTCTTT.

A few counts support this clonotype. This chain uses TRBV7-2 with TRBJ2-3; D remains unclear. The V end was cut by 2 bases, the J end by 8 bases, with 8 bases between. CDR1 is SGHTA, CDR2 FQGNSA, per germline. The length of the CDR3 is 12 residues. CDR3 coding DNA: TGTGCCAGCAGCTTATTTCCCGGTACGCAGTATTTT. It codes for CASSLFPGTQYF.

This clonotype has at least ten counts. V and J are TRBV5-1 and TRBJ2-2; 11 nucleotides match TRBD2. The CDR3 runs to 16 residues. Germline CDR1 and CDR2: SGHRS and YFSETQ. V trimming: 4 bases; J trimming: 4 bases; junction bases outside the gene matches: 6. CDR3: CASSPDGTSGTGELFF. The DNA for the CDR3 is TGCGCCAGCAGCCCGGACGGGACTAGCGGCACCGGGGAGCTGTTTTTT.

Ten or more counts support this clonotype. This sequence joins TRBV10-3 and TRBJ2-5; 12 bases fit TRBD2. V trimming: 11 bases; J trimming: 3 bases; junction bases outside the gene matches: 4. The CDR3 spans 13 residues. Looked up from germline, CDR1 is ENHRY and CDR2 is SYGVKD. The CDR3 DNA sequence: TGTGCCTCTAGCGGGAGGGCCGAAGAGACCCAGTACTTC. It translates to CASSGRAEETQYF.

This clonotype was seen ten or more times. This rearrangement joins TRBV3-1 to TRBJ2-7; D call uncertain. Trimming took off 1 base at V and 4 bases at J, with 8 bases between the two ends. This CDR3 contains 13 residues. The germline gives CDR1 LGHDT, CDR2 YNNKEL (reference sequence). For the CDR3, the DNA is TGTGCCAGCAGCCAAGGGTCGGGTTACGAGCAGTACTTC. It is translated as CASSQGSGYEQYF.

This clonotype was found many times. The chain links TRBV5-1 to TRBJ2-2; D is unclear. Germline CDR1 reads SGHRS; CDR2 reads YFSETQ. CDR3 length: 14 amino acids. V was shortened by 0 bases and J by 3 bases, with 6 bases between the two germline ends. The CDR3 protein is CASSLAVDTGELFF. The CDR3 region has the DNA TGCGCCAGCAGCTTGGCCGTCGACACCGGGGAGCTGTTTTTT. The full variable domain, its missing parts supplied by reference TRBV5-1 and TRBJ2-2, is KAGVTQTPRYLIKTRGQQVTLSCSPISGHRSVSWYQQTPGQGLQFLFEYFSETQRNKGNFPGRFSGRQFSNSRSEMNVSTLELGDSALYLCASSLAVDTGELFFGEGSRLTVL.

This clonotype was recorded at least ten times. The V gene is TRBV5-6, the J gene TRBJ1-6, with D perhaps TRBD1 (6 bases). In germline, CDR1 is SGHDT, CDR2 YYEEEE. CDR3 length: 16 amino acids. V was shortened by 2 bases and J by 5 bases, with 14 bases between the two germline ends. CDR3 in amino acids: CASSFPRDTHNSPLHF. The DNA for the CDR3 is TGTGCCAGCAGCTTTCCACGGGACACCCATAATTCACCCCTCCACTTT.

This clonotype appeared many times. The chain employs TRBV6-5 and TRBJ1-2; no firm D call. The CDR3 loop spans 14 amino acids. Per germline, CDR1 MNHEY and CDR2 SVGAGI. V dropped 0 bases and J dropped 4 bases, with 9 bases sitting between them. The CDR3 DNA follows: TGTGCCAGCAGTTACTCTGTGGAGTCCTATGGCTACACCTTC. It translates to CASSYSVESYGYTF.

This clonotype was detected many times. The rearrangement uses TRBV4-1 and TRBJ2-1; 8 bases align to TRBD1. Germline V CDR1 and CDR2: MGHRA, YSYEKL. The CDR3 contains 15 residues. The ends lost 3 bases at V and 7 bases at J; junction bases unmatched: 8. Written as DNA, the CDR3 is TGCGCCAGCAGCCATGGACAGGGTAACGGAAATGAGCAGTTCTTC. Translating it yields CASSHGQGNGNEQFF.

This clonotype appeared many times. The chain employs TRBV5-5 and TRBJ1-4, with D perhaps TRBD1 (5 bases). Trimming pared 4 bases from V and 0 bases from J, leaving 16 bases between. This CDR3 comprises 17 residues. Germline V gives CDR1 SGHKS, CDR2 YYEKEE (reference sequence). In DNA form, the CDR3 reads TGTGCCAGCAGCCTTATGACAGTGGGAGCAACTAATGAAAAACTGTTTTTT. It encodes CASSLMTVGATNEKLFF.

This clonotype was detected ten times or more. This chain joins TRBV6-2 or TRBV6-3 and TRBJ2-1; the match to TRBD1 covers 8 bases. V gave up 3 bases and J gave up 6 bases; unmatched junction bases: 13. CDR1 and CDR2 from the germline V gene are MNHEY and SVGEGT. CDR3 size: 17 residues. The CDR3 DNA reads as TGTGCCAGCAGTTATCCCTACGGACAGGGAGATTTCAATGAGCAGTTCTTC. Its translation: CASSYPYGQGDFNEQFF.

This clonotype was found many times. The J gene is TRBJ2-2, the V gene TRBV5-1; D ambiguous. CDR1 and CDR2 from the germline V gene are SGHRS and YFSETQ. CDR3 length: 13 residues. Deletions cut 3 bases from V and 7 bases from J, with 10 bases between. The CDR3 DNA reads TGCGCCAGCAGCTCAACAACTATCGGGGAGCTGTTTTTT. Amino acids: CASSSTTIGELFF.

The table lists this clonotype with many counts. This chain connects TRBV20-1 to TRBJ2-1, with D unclear. CDR3 size: 13 residues. The germline CDR1 and CDR2 sequences are DFQATT and SNEGSKA (reference sequence). V gave up 7 bases and J gave up 3 bases, with 13 bases separating them. This CDR3 is CSVIGRVYNEQFF. The DNA for the CDR3 is TGCAGTGTCATCGGGCGAGTCTACAATGAGCAGTTCTTC.

This clonotype came up many times. The rearrangement joins TRBV20-1 to TRBJ2-3; 13 positions match TRBD2. The V segment lost 6 bases and the J segment 3 bases; nucleotides outside the gene matches: 3. CDR3 length equals 14 residues. Germline CDR1 is DFQATT and CDR2 is SNEGSKA (reference sequence). The CDR3 protein is CSALGLAGTDTQYF. The CDR3 nucleotides read TGCAGTGCCTTGGGACTAGCGGGGACAGATACGCAGTATTTT.

This clonotype appeared many times. CDR3 DNA: TGCAGTGCTAGACCAATCTCAGGGGGCGAGCAGTACTTC. As protein: CSARPISGGEQYF. V is TRBV20-1 and J is TRBJ2-7, with 7 nucleotides matching TRBD1. The CDR3 contains 13 residues. Germline assignment: CDR1 DFQATT and CDR2 SNEGSKA (reference sequence). J was trimmed by 6 bases and V by 2 bases; bases with no gene match: 7.

This clonotype was recorded at least ten times. V and J are TRBV20-1 and TRBJ1-1; no reliable D call. Germline CDR1 reads DFQATT; CDR2 reads SNEGSKA (reference sequence). Trimming removed 3 bases from V and 0 bases from J, with 11 bases in between. The CDR3 has 14 residues. CDR3 nucleotides: TGCAGTGCTAGGGGCTTTAAATTGAACACTGAAGCTTTCTTT. Protein product: CSARGFKLNTEAFF.

V is TRBV20-1 and J is TRBJ2-7, with 11 bases lining up with TRBD2. The CDR3 runs 16 residues. Unmatched junction bases numbered 8, after V lost 2 bases and J lost 2 bases. The germline V gene has CDR1 DFQATT and CDR2 SNEGSKA (reference sequence). CDR3 nucleotides: TGCAGTGCTAGAAAACCGACTAGCGGGACCCCCTACGAGCAGTACTTC. Its protein is CSARKPTSGTPYEQYF.

Comments on this clonotype: At one of its ends the junction is not consistent with the germline gene, which may arise from a read error. The rearrangement joins TRBV7-2 to TRBJ2-2; possibly TRBD2 for D (5 bases). Per germline, CDR1 SGHTA and CDR2 FQGNSA. The CDR3 has 16 amino acids. The CDR3, as DNA: TGTGCCAGCAGCTTAAACCCGAGACTTCAGCACGGGGAGCTGTTCTTT. This gives the protein CASSLNPRLQHGELFF.

There are many counts of this clonotype. This chain connects TRBV4-3 to TRBJ1-1; D is ambiguous. The CDR3 consists of 15 residues. Trimming took off 0 bases at V and 3 bases at J, with 11 bases between the two ends. Germline CDR1 reads LGHNA; CDR2 reads YSLEER. The CDR3 here is CASSQDRGTYTEAFF. In DNA form, the CDR3 reads TGCGCCAGCAGCCAAGATCGAGGAACCTACACTGAAGCTTTCTTT.

This clonotype has ten or more counts. The chain employs TRBV20-1 and TRBJ2-1; D remains unclear. Germline CDR1 is DFQATT and CDR2 is SNEGSKA (reference sequence). Trimming stripped 0 bases from V and 7 bases from J, with 10 bases between. The CDR3 sequence is 13 residues long. The CDR3 loop reads CSARDPRKNEQFF. CDR3 coding DNA: TGCAGTGCTAGAGATCCGCGGAAGAATGAGCAGTTCTTC.

This clonotype was seen at least ten times. The chain recombines TRBV20-1 with TRBJ1-5, with a weak D call TRBD1 (6 bases). The V end was cut by 3 bases, the J end by 2 bases, with 11 bases between. Germline V CDR1 and CDR2: DFQATT, SNEGSKA (reference sequence). The CDR3 has 14 residues. CDR3 sequence reads: CSARQGSGNQPQHF. In DNA form, the CDR3 reads TGCAGTGCTAGGCAGGGGAGTGGCAATCAGCCCCAGCATTTT.

This clonotype was counted many times. This sequence joins TRBV20-1 and TRBJ2-2, with TRBD2 matching 13 bases. The junction had 12 bases not matched to a gene; V was cut back by 0 bases and J by 8 bases. The length of the CDR3 is 18 residues. CDR1 DFQATT and CDR2 SNEGSKA come from the germline V gene (reference sequence). The CDR3 loop reads CSARDRTSGRASRGELFF. CDR3 bases: TGCAGTGCTAGAGATAGAACTAGCGGGAGGGCCAGTCGTGGGGAGCTGTTTTTT.

Ten or more counts support this clonotype. The chain joins TRBV29-1 to TRBJ1-1, with unresolved D. V gave up 4 bases and J gave up 7 bases, with 7 bases separating them. Germline V CDR1 and CDR2: SQVTM, ANQGSEA. The CDR3 has 10 residues. The CDR3 here is CSVVGSEAFF. CDR3 in DNA: TGCAGCGTTGTGGGCAGTGAAGCTTTCTTT.

This clonotype was recorded many times. The chain joins TRBV10-3 to TRBJ2-1; 8 bases fit TRBD2. Germline CDR1 ENHRY, CDR2 SYGVKD. The CDR3 length is 15 residues. Unmatched junction bases numbered 8, after V lost 3 bases and J lost 7 bases. DNA for the CDR3: TGTGCCATCAGTGATCCGGGAGGGTTGATGAATGAGCAGTTCTTC. Residues: CAISDPGGLMNEQFF.

This clonotype was seen at least ten times. The CDR3: CASSLSEYSNQPQHF. As DNA, the CDR3 is TGTGCCAGCAGCTTATCGGAATATAGCAATCAGCCCCAGCATTTT. The chain has TRBV7-8 and TRBJ1-5; D unresolved. CDR1 is SGHVS, CDR2 FQNEAQ, per germline. The CDR3 has 15 residues. The V and J ends lost 2 bases and 0 bases respectively, with 8 bases between them.

The sample holds many counts of this clonotype. The rearrangement joins TRBV20-1 to TRBJ1-4; D is uncertain. With 5 bases removed from V and 0 bases from J, the gap between germline ends came to 4 bases. This CDR3 has 12 amino acids. Germline V gives CDR1 DFQATT, CDR2 SNEGSKA (reference sequence). The CDR3, as DNA: TGCAGTGCTGATGCAACTAATGAAAAACTGTTTTTT. This sequence encodes CSADATNEKLFF.

As concerns this clonotype: This sequence may be a read error, since a much larger clone differs from it by one base. This chain uses TRBV11-2 with TRBJ1-6, with 10 positions matching TRBD1. Germline values: CDR1 SGHAT, CDR2 FQNNGV. This CDR3 is 14 amino acids long. This CDR3 is CASSSGQGVSHLHF. The CDR3 region has the DNA TGTGCCAGCAGTTCAGGACAGGGGGTATCACACCTCCACTTT. Full variable domain (missing parts from reference TRBV11-2 and TRBJ1-6): EAGVAQSPRYKIIEKRQSVAFWCNPISGHATLYWYQQILGQGPKLLIQFQNNGVVDDSQLPKDRFSAERLKGVDSTLKIQPAKLEDSAVYLCASSSGQGVSHLHFGNGTRLTVT.

This clonotype was detected ten times or more. The V gene is TRBV12-3 or TRBV12-4, the J gene TRBJ2-3; the D gene is possibly TRBD1 (5 bases). The CDR3 runs to 12 residues. Trimming left V 5 bases short and J 5 bases short, with 8 bases between. In DNA, the CDR3 is TGTGCCAGCAGTCTGACAGAAGATACGCAGTATTTT. This gives the protein CASSLTEDTQYF.

In this sample, this clonotype turned up many times. V and J are TRBV7-9 and TRBJ2-7, with 9 bases identical to TRBD2. Germline V gene sequence: CDR1 SEHNR, CDR2 FQNEAQ (reference sequence). CDR3 size: 13 residues. This CDR3 reads CAITPSGAYEQYF. The CDR3 DNA follows: TGTGCTATCACCCCTAGCGGGGCCTACGAGCAGTACTTC.